This record concerns one T cell receptor beta chain sequence. What it binds is unknown. This CDR3 fails to terminate in the conserved phenylalanine or tryptophan, so it likely reflects a read error. The CDR3 consists of 14 residues. The J segment lost 2 bases and the V segment lost 7 bases, leaving 4 bases of the junction unmatched. CDR1 and CDR2 (germline): SNHLY, FYNNEI. This record belongs to a study of tumor and adjacent non-tumor tissue in lung cancer. About the study: The cohort had 12 to 13 adenocarcinoma, a couple of squamous cell and 1 small cell patients.

The study's findings and limits: In normal lung, the top 100 clones were significantly more dominant than in tumor. TCR diversity was significantly greater in tumor than normal lung tissue.

The library came from three nested PCR rounds adapted from ARM-PCR protocols. TCRdb used MiXCR to reprocess the multiplex PCR reads, holding one entry per CDR3 protein. The sample has about 110,000 distinct CDR3 sequences, 50% to 70% seen once. This sample's RNA came from whole unsorted tissue. This non-tumor lung sample came from over 3 cm beyond the tumor edge. This clonotype originated in a man aged 60 to 75 with non-small cell lung cancer. Sequencing was performed on distant non-tumor lung tissue. The chain couples TRBV2 to TRBJ1-5; 8 bases map to TRBD1. The CDR3 nucleotides are TGTGCCAGCAAACTGACAGGGGGCAATCAGCCCCAGCATCTT. Its translation: CASKLTGGNQPQHL.